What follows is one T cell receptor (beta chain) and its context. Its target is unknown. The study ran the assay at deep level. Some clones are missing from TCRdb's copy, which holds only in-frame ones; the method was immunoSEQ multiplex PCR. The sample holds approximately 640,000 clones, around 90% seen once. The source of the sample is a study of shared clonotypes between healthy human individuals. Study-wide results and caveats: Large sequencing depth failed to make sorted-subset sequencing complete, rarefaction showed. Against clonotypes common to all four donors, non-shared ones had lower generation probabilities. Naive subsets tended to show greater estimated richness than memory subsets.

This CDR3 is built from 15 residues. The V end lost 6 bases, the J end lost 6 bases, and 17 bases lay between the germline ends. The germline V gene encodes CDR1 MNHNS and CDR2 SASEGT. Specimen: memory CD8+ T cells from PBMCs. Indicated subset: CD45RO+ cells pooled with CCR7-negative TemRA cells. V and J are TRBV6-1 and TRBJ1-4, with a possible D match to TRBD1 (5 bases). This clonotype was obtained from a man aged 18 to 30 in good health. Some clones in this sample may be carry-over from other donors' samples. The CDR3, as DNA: TGTGCCAGCAGAACATGGACGGGGGGGGATGAAAAACTGTTTTTT. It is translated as CASRTWTGGDEKLFF.